The 13 T cell receptor beta chains listed next were all sequenced from one sample in a study of T cell repertoires in cytomegalovirus infection. Their target antigens are unknown. MiXCR, run by TCRdb on the reads, gives a single entry per CDR3 protein. The sample lists about 900,000 distinct CDR3 sequences; about 33% were seen once. This sample comprised cultured CD8+ T cells from PBMCs, obtained from culture after CMV antigen stimulation. The receptors were gathered from a human donor in good health (CMV status not recorded). Some clones in this sample may be carry-over from other donors' samples.

This clonotype showed up many times. The chain combines TRBV27 with TRBJ1-5, with 8 bases that match TRBD1. V dropped 2 bases and J dropped 6; count of bases not matched to a gene: 6. This CDR3 is 15 amino acids long. Germline CDR1 reads MNHEY; CDR2 reads SMNVEV (reference sequence). The CDR3 reads CASSLHQGAGQPQHF. In DNA form, the CDR3 reads TGTGCCAGCAGTTTACATCAGGGGGCTGGTCAGCCCCAGCATTTT.

V is TRBV7-8 and J is TRBJ2-3; D not resolved. Germline V lookup: CDR1 SGHVS, CDR2 FQNEAQ. The CDR3 is made up of 14 amino acids. V was shortened by 3 bases and J by 9 bases, with 16 bases between the two germline ends. The CDR3 nucleotides are TGTGCCAGCAGCTTCGGTTCCCGGTTGATCACGCAGTATTTT. Its translation is CASSFGSRLITQYF.

This clonotype was counted a few times. DNA for the CDR3: TGTGCCAGCAGAAGACAGGGGGATCACACCGGGGAGCTGTTTTTT. As protein: CASRRQGDHTGELFF. V and J are TRBV6-5 and TRBJ2-2, with TRBD1 matching 9 bases. The CDR3 has 15 amino acids. Germline CDR1 is MNHEY and CDR2 is SVGAGI. The junction had 5 bases not matched to a gene; V was cut back by 6 bases and J by 3 bases.

This clonotype came up a few times. The chain joins TRBV6-1 to TRBJ2-1; D possibly corresponds to TRBD1 (6 bases). The CDR3 consists of 16 residues. The germline V and J ends were trimmed by 6 bases and 4 bases, with 19 bases remaining between them. Germline lookup yields CDR1 MNHNS and CDR2 SASEGT. CDR3 in DNA: TGTGCCAGCAGCCTACCCGTCAGGGGTCCTTACAATGAGCAGTTCTTC. Translating it yields CASSLPVRGPYNEQFF.

V usage is TRBV6-1 and J usage is TRBJ2-7, with D unresolved. CDR1 and CDR2 from the germline V gene are MNHNS and SASEGT. This CDR3 is 13 amino acids long. V was clipped by 1 base and J by 4 bases, with 8 bases between them. The CDR3 DNA reads TGTGCCAGCAGTGAAGTTTTGGGTTACGAGCAGTACTTC. It is translated as CASSEVLGYEQYF.

V is TRBV28 and J is TRBJ2-1, with 7 bases fitting TRBD1. Germline V gene sequence: CDR1 MDHEN, CDR2 SYDVKM. CDR3 size: 14 residues. V gave up 6 bases and J gave up 12 bases; unmatched junction bases: 14. The CDR3 nucleotides are TGTGCCAGCAGGTTTAGAAAGGGGGCAAGGGGGCAGTTCTTC. Protein sequence: CASRFRKGARGQFF.

Remarks on this clonotype: It may be a read error: a sequence one base away is much more abundant. The CDR3 reads CASSQEDSNQPQHF. The DNA for the CDR3 is TGCGCCAGCAGCCAAGAGGATAGCAATCAGCCCCAGCATTTT. The rearrangement links TRBV4-1 to TRBJ1-5; no reliable D call. Germline CDR1 and CDR2: MGHRA and YSYEKL. The CDR3 length is 14 residues. The ends were cut back, 0 bases at V and 0 bases at J, with 3 bases in the middle.

The table lists this clonotype with many counts. The chain uses TRBV7-6 and TRBJ1-1, with D possibly TRBD1 on 6 matching bases. Germline CDR1 reads SGHVS; CDR2 reads FNYEAQ. The CDR3 loop spans 13 amino acids. Trimming removed 2 bases from V and 7 bases from J, with 11 bases in between. The CDR3 reads CASSLTWTDEAFF. CDR3 sequence (DNA): TGTGCCAGCAGCTTAACGTGGACAGATGAAGCTTTCTTT.

This clonotype was recorded a few times. The chain joins TRBV29-1 to TRBJ2-1, with D possibly called TRBD1 or TRBD2 (6 bases each). Germline CDR1 is SQVTM and CDR2 is ANQGSEA. The CDR3 sequence is 15 residues long. V was trimmed by 7 bases and J by 6 bases, leaving 22 bases between them. This CDR3 is CSGWLIWGAGNEQFF. The DNA for the CDR3 is TGCAGCGGTTGGCTTATTTGGGGGGCGGGCAATGAGCAGTTCTTC.

This clonotype was observed a few times. This rearrangement joins TRBV20-1 to TRBJ2-1; the D is unclear. V was trimmed by 0 bases and J by 15 bases, leaving 12 bases between them. CDR1 is DFQATT and CDR2 is SNEGSKA in the germline V gene (reference sequence). The CDR3 sequence is 11 residues long. CDR3 residues: CSARDVGRRFF. CDR3 sequence (DNA): TGCAGTGCTAGAGACGTGGGCCGAAGGTTCTTC.

The V gene is TRBV6-2 or TRBV6-3, the J gene TRBJ2-5, with D uncertain. The CDR3 spans 15 residues. Trimming shortened V by 2 bases and J by 4 bases, and 14 bases separated the two germline ends. Per germline, CDR1 MNHEY and CDR2 SVGEGT. Written as DNA, the CDR3 is TGTGCCAGCAGTTACGCCTGGGAAGGGTTAGAGACCCAGTACTTC. Encoded protein: CASSYAWEGLETQYF.

This clonotype appeared a few times. The rearrangement joins TRBV7-9 to TRBJ1-3; D not resolved. CDR3 length: 13 residues. V gave up 5 bases and J gave up 4 bases, with 9 bases separating them. The V gene's germline CDR1 is SEHNR and CDR2 FQNEAQ (reference sequence). The CDR3 bases are TGTGCCAGCAGCAGCCAAGGAGGAAACACCATATATTTT. Protein sequence: CASSSQGGNTIYF.

The V call is TRBV14, the J call TRBJ1-2; 7 bases fit TRBD1. Germline lookup yields CDR1 SGHDN and CDR2 FVKESK. V was clipped by 3 bases and J by 3 bases; unmatched bases: 10. The CDR3 sequence is 16 residues long. CDR3 sequence: CASSHQTGRVDYGYTF. In nucleotides, the CDR3 is TGTGCCAGCAGCCACCAGACAGGGAGGGTCGACTATGGCTACACCTTC.